The 32 T cell receptor beta chains listed next were all sequenced from one sample in a study of T-cell reconstitution after alpha-beta-depleted transplantation in children. It was with unique molecular identifiers that the TCRbeta library was prepared. TCRdb itself ran the PCR reads through MiXCR, one entry per CDR3 protein. The table lists some 390,000 distinct CDR3 sequences, roughly 22% of them singletons, with approximately 3.8% in the top ten. Sample: PBMCs from the stem cell graft donor, taken from the stem cell graft. The receptors originated from a human donor who donated a stem cell graft to a child with acute myeloid leukemia.

The chain joins TRBV4-2 to TRBJ2-3; D gene unclear. Looked up from germline, CDR1 is LGHNA and CDR2 is YNFKEQ. Between the trimmed V and J ends, which lost 3 bases and 2 bases, there was a span of 12 bases. CDR3 length: 15 residues. The CDR3 loop is CASSQSPLITDTQYF. The CDR3 bases are TGTGCCAGCAGCCAGAGCCCGTTAATCACAGATACGCAGTATTTT.

The rearrangement joins TRBV6-2 or TRBV6-3 to TRBJ2-3, with TRBD2 matching 8 bases. V shed 6 bases, J shed 4 bases, and the junction held 9 bases outside the gene matches. CDR1 MNHEY and CDR2 SVGEGT come from the germline V gene. The CDR3 consists of 15 residues. Here the CDR3 reads CASRAGSGRADTQYF. In DNA, the CDR3 is TGTGCCAGCAGGGCGGGGAGCGGGAGAGCAGATACGCAGTATTTT.

The table lists this clonotype with many counts. The chain recombines TRBV20-1 with TRBJ2-3, with 7 nucleotides matching TRBD2. J gave up 2 bases and V 6 bases, and 5 bases lay outside the gene matches. The germline V gene encodes CDR1 DFQATT and CDR2 SNEGSKA (reference sequence). The CDR3 length is 13 residues. DNA of the CDR3: TGCAGTGCCCCTAGCGGCCTCACAGATACGCAGTATTTT. This sequence encodes CSAPSGLTDTQYF.

The chain has TRBV13 and TRBJ2-5, with TRBD2 identical over 13 bases. V trimming: 5 bases; J trimming: 6 bases; junction bases outside the gene matches: 9. Germline CDR1 reads PRHDT; CDR2 reads FYEKMQ (reference sequence). The CDR3 consists of 16 residues. In nucleotides, the CDR3 is TGTGCCAGCAGCCGCCGTACTAGCGGGAGGGCGAAGACCCAGTACTTC. Its protein product is CASSRRTSGRAKTQYF.

The chain uses TRBV28 and TRBJ1-3; maybe TRBD1 (5 bases). The germline CDR1 and CDR2 sequences are MDHEN and SYDVKM. V lost 5 bases and J 0 bases, leaving 14 bases between the germline ends. The CDR3 extends over 16 amino acids. The CDR3 reads CASSPRQRSSGNTIYF. The CDR3 nucleotides read TGTGCCAGCAGTCCTCGACAGCGTTCCTCTGGAAACACCATATATTTT.

This clonotype was recorded only once. The chain links TRBV14 to TRBJ2-5, with 12 bases fitting TRBD2. From germline, CDR1 is SGHDN and CDR2 FVKESK. This CDR3 contains 16 residues. With 4 bases clipped from V and 4 bases from J, the junction kept 7 bases outside the gene matches. The CDR3 region has the DNA TGTGCCAGCAGCCGCCGACTAGCGGGAGAGGGAGAGACCCAGTACTTC. This encodes CASSRRLAGEGETQYF. Using reference TRBV14 and TRBJ2-5 for the parts outside the CDR3, the full variable domain is EAGVTQFPSHSVIEKGQTVTLRCDPISGHDNLYWYRRVMGKEIKFLLHFVKESKQDESGMPNNRFLAERTGGTYSTLKVQPAELEDSGVYFCASSRRLAGEGETQYFGPGTRLLVL.

This clonotype appeared a few times. The rearrangement uses TRBV5-1 and TRBJ2-5; no clear D gene. Germline V gives CDR1 SGHRS, CDR2 YFSETQ. V lost 7 bases, J lost 3 bases, and 19 bases lay in between. The CDR3 is made up of 15 amino acids. The CDR3 sequence: CASPLSGNTKETQYF. The CDR3 nucleotides are TGCGCCAGCCCCCTATCTGGCAACACCAAAGAGACCCAGTACTTC.

This sequence joins TRBV11-2 and TRBJ1-2; 9 bases align to TRBD1. Germline values: CDR1 SGHAT, CDR2 FQNNGV. Trimming took 8 bases from V and 8 from J; bases not matched to a gene: 21. This CDR3 spans 17 amino acids. The CDR3 region has the DNA TGTGCCAGCGGTTCAAGGGGGCTAACAGGGGGCAGTTACGGCTACACCTTC. Amino acid sequence: CASGSRGLTGGSYGYTF.

In nucleotides, the CDR3 is TGCAGTGCTACCGTCGGGGGTAGCGGTACAACCTACAATGAGCAGTTCTTC. The encoded protein is CSATVGGSGTTYNEQFF. V and J are TRBV20-1 and TRBJ2-1; TRBD2 is a possible D gene (6 bases). Germline CDR1 reads DFQATT; CDR2 reads SNEGSKA (reference sequence). CDR3 length equals 17 residues. V lost 4 bases and J 2 bases, leaving 21 bases between the germline ends.

In this sample, this clonotype turned up many times. DNA for the CDR3: TGTGCCAGCAGCTTACAAGGTGGGGGACTGGAGCAGTACTTC. Translation: CASSLQGGGLEQYF. The chain recombines TRBV7-2 with TRBJ2-7; tentatively, D is TRBD2 (6 bases). V was cut by 2 bases and J by 7 bases, with 15 bases left in between. The CDR3 consists of 14 residues. CDR1 and CDR2 from the germline V gene are SGHTA and FQGNSA. Full variable domain (rest looked up from reference TRBV7-2 and TRBJ2-7): GAGVSQSPSNKVTEKGKDVELRCDPISGHTALYWYRQSLGQGLEFLIYFQGNSAPDKSGLPSDRFSAERTGGSVSTLTIQRTQQEDSAVYLCASSLQGGGLEQYFGPGTRLTVT.

J is TRBJ2-3 and V is TRBV20-1; TRBD2 agrees at 8 bases. Looked up from germline, CDR1 is DFQATT and CDR2 is SNEGSKA (reference sequence). Trimming cost V 6 bases and J 3 bases; bases outside gene matches: 20. The length of the CDR3 is 18 residues. CDR3: CSASGQGTSGSWTDTQYF. CDR3 DNA sequence: TGCAGTGCCAGCGGCCAGGGGACCAGCGGGAGTTGGACAGATACGCAGTATTTT.

The chain has TRBV29-1 and TRBJ1-1, with TRBD1 as a possible D gene (5 bases). This CDR3 is 14 amino acids long. Trimming took 6 bases from V and 0 from J, leaving 14 bases between them. The germline CDR1 and CDR2 sequences are SQVTM and ANQGSEA. The CDR3 DNA is TGCAGCGTCCTGGTAGGGACTGTGAACACTGAAGCTTTCTTT. This sequence encodes CSVLVGTVNTEAFF.

The sample holds many counts of this clonotype. The genes are TRBV10-3 and TRBJ1-2; the D is unclear. From germline, CDR1 is ENHRY and CDR2 SYGVKD. The CDR3 has 12 residues. Deletions cut 4 bases from V and 0 bases from J, with 3 bases between. The CDR3 coding sequence is TGTGCCATCAGTGTAGCTAACTATGGCTACACCTTC. The encoded protein is CAISVANYGYTF.

In this sample, this clonotype turned up a few times. V and J are TRBV4-3 and TRBJ2-2; D is possibly TRBD1 (6 bases). Trimming took off 2 bases at V and 5 bases at J, with 12 bases between the two ends. The CDR3 has 15 amino acids. The germline gives CDR1 LGHNA, CDR2 YSLEER. CDR3 amino acids: CASSQSGVATGELFF. The CDR3 DNA reads TGCGCCAGCAGCCAATCAGGGGTGGCTACCGGGGAGCTGTTTTTT.

Turning to this clonotype: One base away lies a much larger clone, so this may be a sequencing read error. The gene calls are TRBV20-1 and TRBJ2-1; 13 bases map to TRBD2. Losses at the gene ends were 4 bases for V and 9 bases for J; bases not matched to a gene: 9. The germline gives CDR1 DFQATT, CDR2 SNEGSKA (reference sequence). There are 15 residues in the CDR3. The CDR3 reads CSATRTSGRDGEQFF. The CDR3, as DNA: TGCAGTGCTACGAGGACTAGCGGGAGAGATGGTGAGCAGTTCTTC.

This clonotype was counted a few times. The V gene is TRBV11-2, the J gene TRBJ1-3, with a possible D match to TRBD1 (5 bases). The ends were cut back, 1 base at V and 2 bases at J, with 9 bases in the middle. Germline V gives CDR1 SGHAT, CDR2 FQNNGV. The CDR3 totals 15 residues. The DNA of the CDR3 is TGTGCCAGCAGCTTAGGTCAGGGCACTGGAAACACCATATATTTT. It yields the protein CASSLGQGTGNTIYF.

This rearrangement joins TRBV21-1 to TRBJ1-2. TRBV21-1 is annotated as a pseudogene. The CDR3 spans 17 residues. The CDR3 DNA follows: TGTGCCAGCAGCAAAGTACAGGATCCTCCCCTTAACTATGGCTACACCTTC. Translated, it gives CASSKVQDPPLNYGYTF.

This clonotype appeared a few times. V usage is TRBV9 and J usage is TRBJ2-1, with D unresolved. The CDR3 covers 16 residues. Between the trimmed V and J ends, which lost 0 bases and 0 bases, there was a span of 10 bases. Germline values: CDR1 SGDLS, CDR2 YYNGEE. Here the CDR3 DNA reads TGTGCCAGCAGCGTAGGTTTCAGTAGCTCCTACAATGAGCAGTTCTTC. This encodes CASSVGFSSSYNEQFF. Together with reference TRBV9 and TRBJ2-1, the CDR3 gives the full variable domain: DSGVTQTPKHLITATGQRVTLRCSPRSGDLSVYWYQQSLDQGLQFLIQYYNGEERAKGNILERFSAQQFPDLHSELNLSSLELGDSALYFCASSVGFSSSYNEQFFGPGTRLTVL.

The chain combines TRBV6-1 with TRBJ1-1; possible D gene TRBD1, 5 bases. V was shortened by 5 bases and J by 1 base, with 11 bases between the two germline ends. The CDR3 covers 14 residues. Germline CDR1 MNHNS, CDR2 SASEGT. Written as DNA, the CDR3 is TGTGCCAGCAGTCTAATTGGACAGAACACTGAAGCTTTCTTT. It codes for CASSLIGQNTEAFF.

The genes are TRBV12-3 or TRBV12-4 and TRBJ2-7, with TRBD1 identical over 10 bases. The V gene end was trimmed by 10 bases and the J gene end by 5 bases; junction bases not matched to a gene: 8. The CDR3 spans 13 residues. The CDR3 DNA sequence: TGTGCCACGGGACGGGACAGGGGTGACGAGCAGTACTTC. It is translated as CATGRDRGDEQYF.

The V gene is TRBV11-2, the J gene TRBJ1-1; maybe TRBD1 (5 bases). The CDR3 totals 14 residues. CDR1 and CDR2 (germline): SGHAT, FQNNGV. V shed 5 bases and J shed 1 base, with 11 bases lying between them. The CDR3, as DNA: TGTGCCAGCAGCCCCCTAGACAGGAACACTGAAGCTTTCTTT. Encoded protein: CASSPLDRNTEAFF. Complete variable domain (other parts from reference TRBV11-2 and TRBJ1-1): EAGVAQSPRYKIIEKRQSVAFWCNPISGHATLYWYQQILGQGPKLLIQFQNNGVVDDSQLPKDRFSAERLKGVDSTLKIQPAKLEDSAVYLCASSPLDRNTEAFFGQGTRLTVV.

This clonotype was recorded at least ten times. The chain carries TRBV29-1 and TRBJ2-7; the D is unclear. V was cut by 3 bases and J by 7 bases, with 13 bases left in between. The CDR3 runs to 12 residues. Germline V CDR1 and CDR2: SQVTM, ANQGSEA. CDR3 protein: CSVDDGVREQYF. Written as DNA, the CDR3 is TGCAGCGTTGACGATGGGGTGCGGGAGCAGTACTTC.

This clonotype was counted at least ten times. V usage is TRBV29-1 and J usage is TRBJ1-3, with 7 bases that match TRBD1. The CDR3 extends over 14 amino acids. The germline CDR1 and CDR2 sequences are SQVTM and ANQGSEA. V lost 5 bases, J lost 0 bases, and 4 bases stayed unmatched. The chain's CDR3 is CSVPGDSSGNTIYF. In nucleotides, the CDR3 is TGCAGCGTTCCGGGGGACAGCTCTGGAAACACCATATATTTT.

This clonotype has at least ten counts. The J gene is TRBJ2-7, the V gene TRBV5-1; 11 bases agree with TRBD2. The J segment lost 5 bases and the V segment lost 4 bases, leaving 11 bases of the junction unmatched. Per the germline V gene, CDR1 is SGHRS and CDR2 is YFSETQ. The CDR3 extends over 16 amino acids. As DNA, the CDR3 is TGCGCCAGCAGCAGAAGACTAGCGGGAACTTACGACGAGCAGTACTTC. Protein: CASSRRLAGTYDEQYF.

This clonotype was detected ten times or more. The chain links TRBV6-1 to TRBJ2-3; TRBD2 agrees at 8 bases. V gave up 8 bases and J gave up 0 bases; unmatched junction bases: 7. Germline V gene data show CDR1 as MNHNS and CDR2 as SASEGT. The CDR3 contains 15 residues. The CDR3 here is CASVPLAGSTDTQYF. CDR3 nucleotides: TGTGCCAGCGTACCTCTAGCGGGTAGCACAGATACGCAGTATTTT.

This chain joins TRBV27 and TRBJ2-2; TRBD2 matches at 15 bases. With 6 bases clipped from V and 3 bases from J, the junction kept 5 bases outside the gene matches. The CDR3 has 17 amino acids. From germline, CDR1 is MNHEY and CDR2 SMNVEV (reference sequence). DNA of the CDR3: TGTGCCAGCAGAATGGGGACTAGCGGGAGGTACACCGGGGAGCTGTTTTTT. It is translated as CASRMGTSGRYTGELFF.

This clonotype came up many times. The chain combines TRBV20-1 with TRBJ2-1, with 11 bases aligning to TRBD2. This CDR3 has 18 residues. Per the germline V gene, CDR1 is DFQATT and CDR2 is SNEGSKA (reference sequence). With 1 base clipped from V and 1 base from J, the junction kept 9 bases outside the gene matches. As DNA, the CDR3 is TGCAGTGCTAGAGTGGCGACTAGCGGGAAAAGGTCCTACAATGAGCAGTTCTTC. The encoded protein is CSARVATSGKRSYNEQFF.

The chain recombines TRBV5-1 with TRBJ2-5; D ambiguous. Germline CDR1 SGHRS, CDR2 YFSETQ. V lost 1 base to trimming and J lost 0 bases, with 13 bases between them. This CDR3 is 16 amino acids long. The CDR3 DNA sequence: TGCGCCAGCAGCTTGAACCTTGTCGGAAACCAAGAGACCCAGTACTTC. Translated: CASSLNLVGNQETQYF.

The J gene is TRBJ1-1, the V gene TRBV11-2; D unclear. The V gene lost 2 bases and the J gene lost 0 bases, with 4 bases spanning the gap. The CDR3 consists of 13 residues. The V gene's germline CDR1 is SGHAT and CDR2 FQNNGV. In DNA, the CDR3 is TGTGCCAGCAGCTTACCGATGAACACTGAAGCTTTCTTT. It specifies CASSLPMNTEAFF.

This clonotype was detected a few times. The rearrangement uses TRBV12-3 or TRBV12-4 and TRBJ2-4; 9 bases are shared with TRBD1. The J segment lost 7 bases and the V segment lost 5 bases, leaving 12 bases of the junction unmatched. The CDR3 spans 16 residues. CDR3 residues: CASSHGQGWDRNIQYF. CDR3 DNA: TGTGCCAGCAGTCATGGACAGGGGTGGGATAGGAACATTCAGTACTTC.

In its sample, this clonotype was seen many times. The CDR3, as DNA: TGTGCCAGCAGCTCCGGGACAGGGGGCGCTTGGGTCGAGCAGTACTTC. It yields the protein CASSSGTGGAWVEQYF. This chain joins TRBV6-1 and TRBJ2-7, with 12 bases aligning to TRBD1. Germline CDR1 MNHNS, CDR2 SASEGT. The trim removed 6 bases at V and 6 bases at J, leaving 12 bases unmatched. The CDR3 extends over 16 amino acids.

The chain employs TRBV4-1 and TRBJ2-5; D may be TRBD2 (5 bases). V was shortened by 1 base and J by 4 bases, with 19 bases between the two germline ends. Germline loops: CDR1 MGHRA, CDR2 YSYEKL. This CDR3 has 17 amino acids. The CDR3 region is CASSQGTVGADRETQYF. DNA of the CDR3: TGCGCCAGCAGCCAAGGTACGGTGGGAGCGGATCGAGAGACCCAGTACTTC.